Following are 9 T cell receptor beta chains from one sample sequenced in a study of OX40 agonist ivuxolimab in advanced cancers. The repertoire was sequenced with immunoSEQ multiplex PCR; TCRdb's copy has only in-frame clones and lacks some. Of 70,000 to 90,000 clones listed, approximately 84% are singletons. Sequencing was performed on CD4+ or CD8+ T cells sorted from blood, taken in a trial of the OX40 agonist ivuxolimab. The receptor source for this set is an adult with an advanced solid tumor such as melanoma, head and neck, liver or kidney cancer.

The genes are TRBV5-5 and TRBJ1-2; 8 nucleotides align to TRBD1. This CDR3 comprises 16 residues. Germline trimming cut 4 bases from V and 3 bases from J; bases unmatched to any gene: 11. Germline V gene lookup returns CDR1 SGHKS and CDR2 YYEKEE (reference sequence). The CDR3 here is CASSVLDRGRYYGYTF. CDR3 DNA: TGTGCCAGCAGCGTACTCGACAGGGGCCGCTACTATGGCTACACCTTC. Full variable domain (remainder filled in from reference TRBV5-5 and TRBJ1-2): DAGVTQSPTHLIKTRGQQVTLRCSPISGHKSVSWYQQVLGQGPQFIFQYYEKEERGRGNFPDRFSARQFPNYSSELNVNALLLGDSALYLCASSVLDRGRYYGYTFGSGTRLTVV.

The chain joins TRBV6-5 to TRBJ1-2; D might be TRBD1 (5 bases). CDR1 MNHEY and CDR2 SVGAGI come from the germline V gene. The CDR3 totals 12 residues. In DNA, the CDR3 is TGTGTGACGAGTGGGACGGACTATGGCTACACCTTC. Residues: CVTSGTDYGYTF.

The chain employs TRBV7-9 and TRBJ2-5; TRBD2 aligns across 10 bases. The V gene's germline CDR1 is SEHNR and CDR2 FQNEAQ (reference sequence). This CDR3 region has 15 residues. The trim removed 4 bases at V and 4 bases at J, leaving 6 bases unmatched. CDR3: CASSSLAGGSETQYF. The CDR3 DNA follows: TGTGCCAGCAGCTCCTTAGCGGGAGGATCAGAGACCCAGTACTTC. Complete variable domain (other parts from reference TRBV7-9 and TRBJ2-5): DTGVSQNPRHKITKRGQNVTFRCDPISEHNRLYWYRQTLGQGPEFLTYFQNEAQLEKSRLLSDRFSAERPKGSFSTLEIQRTEQGDSAMYLCASSSLAGGSETQYFGPGTRLLVL.

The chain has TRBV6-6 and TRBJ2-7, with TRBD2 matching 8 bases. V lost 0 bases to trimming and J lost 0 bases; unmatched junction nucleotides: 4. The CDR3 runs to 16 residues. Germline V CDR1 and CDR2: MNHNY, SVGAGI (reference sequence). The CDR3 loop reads CASSYSLAESSYEQYF. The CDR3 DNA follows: TGTGCCAGCAGTTACTCACTAGCGGAGAGCTCCTACGAGCAGTACTTC.

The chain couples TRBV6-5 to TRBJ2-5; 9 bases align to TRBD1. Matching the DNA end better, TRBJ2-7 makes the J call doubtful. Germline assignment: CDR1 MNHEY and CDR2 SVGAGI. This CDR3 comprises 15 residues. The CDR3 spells CASSRPGQGSYEQYF. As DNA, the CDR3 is TGTGCCAGCAGTCGCCCGGGACAGGGTTCCTACGAGCAGTACTTC.

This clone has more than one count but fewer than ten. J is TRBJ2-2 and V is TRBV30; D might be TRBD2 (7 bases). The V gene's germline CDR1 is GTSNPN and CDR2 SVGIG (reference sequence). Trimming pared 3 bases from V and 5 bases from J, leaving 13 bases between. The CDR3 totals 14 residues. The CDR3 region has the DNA TGTGCCTGGAGATCCAGCGGGACAACCGGGGAGCTGTTTTTT. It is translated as CAWRSSGTTGELFF.

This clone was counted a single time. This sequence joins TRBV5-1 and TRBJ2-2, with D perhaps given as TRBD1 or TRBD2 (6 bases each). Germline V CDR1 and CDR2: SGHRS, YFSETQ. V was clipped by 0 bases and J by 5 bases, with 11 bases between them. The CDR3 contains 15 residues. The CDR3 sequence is CASSLVQGGTGELFF. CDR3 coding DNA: TGCGCCAGCAGCTTGGTACAGGGAGGTACCGGGGAGCTGTTTTTT. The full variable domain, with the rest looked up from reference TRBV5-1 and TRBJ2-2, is KAGVTQTPRYLIKTRGQQVTLSCSPISGHRSVSWYQQTPGQGLQFLFEYFSETQRNKGNFPGRFSGRQFSNSRSEMNVSTLELGDSALYLCASSLVQGGTGELFFGEGSRLTVL.

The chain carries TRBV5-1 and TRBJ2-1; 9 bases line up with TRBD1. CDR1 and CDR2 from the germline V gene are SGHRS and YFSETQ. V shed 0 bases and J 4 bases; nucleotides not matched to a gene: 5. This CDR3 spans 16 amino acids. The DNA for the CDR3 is TGCGCCAGCAGCTTGGGGGATGGACAGGGGTACAATGAGCAGTTCTTC. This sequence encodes CASSLGDGQGYNEQFF.

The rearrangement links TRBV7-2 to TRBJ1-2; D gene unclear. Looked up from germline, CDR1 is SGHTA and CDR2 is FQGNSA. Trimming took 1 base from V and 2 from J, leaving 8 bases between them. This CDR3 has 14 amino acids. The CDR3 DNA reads TGTGCCAGCAGCTTAGGCGGCAGCAACTATGGCTACACCTTC. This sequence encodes CASSLGGSNYGYTF.